A selection of T cell receptor beta chains follows, all from one sample in a study of CD8 T cells in Susac syndrome. TCRdb processed the immunoSEQ multiplex PCR reads anew with MiXCR; each CDR3 protein has one entry. Counted here are about 130,000 distinct CDR3 sequences, around nine tenths occurring once; the ten biggest clones make up around 0.25%. Specimen: CD8+ T cells from PBMCs. These receptors were obtained from a human donor with multiple sclerosis. The CDR3 runs from the conserved cysteine through the conserved F or W. The D gene is left open where the match is weak. For some rows the clone size is stated as once, few or many, or as a class when expanded; others skip it.

>TRBJ2-1|TRBD2|13|TRBV5-1|-
CASSLGGVVEQFF
TGCGCCAGCAGCCTTGGGGGGGTTGTTGAGCAGTTCTTC
>TRBJ1-1|-|14|TRBV27|-
CASSETGRNTEAFF
TGTGCCAGCAGTGAGACAGGTCGGAACACTGAAGCTTTCTTT
>TRBJ1-3|-|16|TRBV15|-
CATSTPSESSGNTIYF
TGTGCCACCAGCACCCCTTCGGAGTCCTCTGGAAACACCATATATTTT
>TRBJ2-3|-|14|TRBV24-1|-
CATSDFGRADTQYF
TGTGCCACCAGTGATTTTGGAAGGGCAGATACGCAGTATTTT
>TRBJ2-7|TRBD1|14|TRBV24-1|-
CATSPGQGASEQYF
TGTGCCACCAGCCCAGGACAGGGGGCCAGCGAGCAGTACTTC
>TRBJ2-3|-|14|TRBV25-1|-
CASSVLGGPDTQYF
TGTGCCAGCAGTGTCCTCGGGGGTCCAGATACGCAGTATTTT
>TRBJ1-5|-|15|TRBV2|-
CASSRGVVSNQPQHF
TGTGCCAGCAGCCGTGGGGTGGTTAGCAATCAGCCCCAGCATTTT
>TRBJ2-5|-|17|TRBV18|-
CASSPTPDRASQETQYF
TGTGCCAGCTCTCCGACGCCGGACCGGGCCTCCCAAGAGACCCAGTACTTC
>TRBJ2-3|-|15|TRBV13|-
CASSLGETSTDTQYF
TGTGCCAGCAGCTTAGGCGAGACTAGCACAGATACGCAGTATTTT
>TRBJ2-1|-|15|TRBV30|-
CAWSDGTSSYNEQFF
TGTGCCTGGAGTGACGGAACAAGCTCCTACAATGAGCAGTTCTTC
>TRBJ1-1|-|17|TRBV19|-
CASSIGQVGIQGPEAFF
TGTGCCAGTAGTATTGGGCAGGTAGGAATCCAAGGGCCTGAAGCTTTCTTT
>TRBJ1-1|-|14|TRBV5-8|-
CASSLAVGVAEAFF
TGTGCCAGCAGCTTGGCGGTGGGAGTCGCTGAAGCTTTCTTT
>TRBJ2-7|-|13|TRBV5-1|-
CASSHGSGYEQYF
TGCGCCAGCAGTCACGGTAGCGGCTACGAGCAGTACTTC
>TRBJ1-1|TRBD1|17|TRBV19|once
CASSPRTGGKRDTEAFF
TGTGCCAGTAGCCCTCGGACAGGGGGTAAAAGGGACACTGAAGCTTTCTTT
>TRBJ1-3|-|13|TRBV19|-
CASSPKAGNTIYF
TGTGCCAGTAGTCCCAAGGCTGGAAACACCATATATTTT
>TRBJ1-1|-|13|TRBV6-2/TRBV6-3|-
CASRGRVNTEAFF
TGTGCCTCACGGGGCAGGGTGAACACTGAAGCTTTCTTT
>TRBJ2-7|-|15|TRBV7-9|-
CASSLVSLSPYEQYF
TGTGCCAGCAGCTTAGTCAGCCTTAGCCCCTACGAGCAGTACTTC
>TRBJ1-2|TRBD1|15|TRBV20-1|-
CSAKTQGWVNYGYTF
TGCAGTGCTAAAACACAGGGGTGGGTAAACTATGGCTACACCTTC
>TRBJ2-7|TRBD2|15|TRBV6-2/TRBV6-3|-
CASSPRLAGEHEQYF
TGTGCCAGTTCCCCTCGACTAGCGGGAGAGCACGAGCAGTACTTC
>TRBJ1-1|-|15|TRBV7-8|-
CASSGWPEEDTEAFF
TGTGCCAGCAGCGGATGGCCCGAAGAAGACACTGAAGCTTTCTTT
>TRBJ1-2|-|14|TRBV12-3/TRBV12-4|once
CASSLVPANYGYTF
TGTGCCAGCAGTTTAGTCCCAGCTAACTATGGCTACACCTTC
>TRBJ1-1|-|14|TRBV5-4|-
CASSLYQLNTEAFF
TGTGCCAGCAGCTTGTACCAGCTGAACACTGAAGCTTTCTTT
>TRBJ2-1|TRBD1|13|TRBV5-6|-
CASTGGSYNEQFF
TGTGCCAGTACAGGGGGCTCCTACAATGAGCAGTTCTTC
>TRBJ1-1|-|13|TRBV6-2/TRBV6-3|once
CASSFRLNTEAFF
TGTGCCAGCAGTTTTCGCCTGAACACTGAAGCTTTCTTT
>TRBJ1-4|-|14|TRBV18|-
CASSPSGSGEKLFF
TGTGCCAGCTCACCAAGTGGATCGGGTGAAAAACTGTTTTTT
>TRBJ2-7|TRBD2|15|TRBV6-6|-
CASGGTSGLTDEQYF
TGTGCCAGCGGCGGGACTAGCGGGCTCACGGACGAGCAGTACTTC
>TRBJ2-1|-|19|TRBV14|-
CASSQNPAPERGGVWEQFF
TGTGCCAGCAGCCAAAATCCGGCTCCAGAGCGAGGGGGGGTTTGGGAGCAGTTCTTC
>TRBJ2-7|-|15|TRBV4-2|-
CASSQEYGTEYEQYF
TGTGCCAGCAGCCAAGAATACGGGACTGAGTACGAGCAGTACTTC
>TRBJ2-5|TRBD2|17|TRBV4-1|few
CASSAHLTSGVGETQYF
TGCGCCAGCAGCGCCCACCTCACTAGCGGGGTGGGAGAGACCCAGTACTTC
>TRBJ2-5|-|15|TRBV11-2|-
CASSLGSTGRETQYF
TGTGCCAGCAGCTTAGGGAGCACCGGAAGAGAGACCCAGTACTTC
>TRBJ2-7|-|14|TRBV19|-
CASSYSLGSHEQYF
TGTGCCAGTAGTTACAGCTTGGGATCACACGAGCAGTACTTC
>TRBJ2-7|TRBD1|13|TRBV27|-
CASSLDRAGEQYF
TGTGCCAGCAGTTTGGACAGGGCGGGCGAGCAGTACTTC
>TRBJ2-7|-|13|TRBV7-9|-
CASSPSTTYEQYF
TGTGCCAGCAGCCCCAGTACCACCTACGAGCAGTACTTC
>TRBJ2-1|-|15|TRBV27|-
CASSSHEVAFGGQFF
TGTGCCAGCAGTTCACATGAGGTAGCGTTTGGGGGGCAGTTCTTC
>TRBJ2-7|-|14|TRBV9|-
CASSVGTASYEQYF
TGTGCCAGCAGCGTAGGGACCGCCTCCTACGAGCAGTACTTC
>TRBJ1-2|-|13|TRBV18|-
CASSPDGLGGYTF
TGTGCCAGCTCACCTGACGGGCTGGGTGGCTACACCTTC
>TRBJ1-2|-|17|TRBV4-2|-
CASSQEGSSGFSYGYTF
TGTGCCAGCAGCCAAGAAGGTTCGTCGGGGTTTAGCTATGGCTACACCTTC
>TRBJ2-7|-|13|TRBV5-1|-
CASSLEFLYEQYF
TGCGCCAGCAGCTTGGAGTTCCTCTACGAGCAGTACTTC